This TCR beta chain was identified during a study of T cell responses to AZD1222 COVID-19 vaccine. Only in-frame clones appear in the TCRdb table, and some are missing; sequencing was by immunoSEQ multiplex PCR. This sample has around 25,000 clones, with roughly 84% found just once. Germline V CDR1 and CDR2: MDHEN, SYDVKM. Between the trimmed V and J ends, which lost 6 bases and 2 bases, there was a span of 5 bases. This CDR3 is built from 11 residues. The chain combines TRBV28 with TRBJ2-7; D not resolved. Sequenced material: peripheral blood, taken 28 days after the second AZD1222 dose. This TCR derives from an adult who received the AZD1222 COVID-19 vaccine. The CDR3 DNA sequence: TGTGCCAGCAGCGGAGCCTACGAGCAGTACTTC. Encoded protein: CASSGAYEQYF.